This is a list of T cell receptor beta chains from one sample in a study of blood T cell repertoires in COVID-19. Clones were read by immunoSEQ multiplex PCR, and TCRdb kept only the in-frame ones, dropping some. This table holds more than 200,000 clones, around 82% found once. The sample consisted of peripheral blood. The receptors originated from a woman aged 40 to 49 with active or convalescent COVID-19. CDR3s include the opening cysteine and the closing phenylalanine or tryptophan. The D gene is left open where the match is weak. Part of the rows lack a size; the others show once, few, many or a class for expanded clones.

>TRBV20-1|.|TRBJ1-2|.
CSASSWGGGTDYGYTF
TGCAGTGCTAGTTCCTGGGGCGGGGGGACTGACTATGGCTACACCTTC
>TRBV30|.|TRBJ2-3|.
CAWSARETDTQYF
TGTGCCTGGTCGGCCAGGGAAACAGATACGCAGTATTTT
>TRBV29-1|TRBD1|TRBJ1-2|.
CSASGTGGNYGYTF
TGCAGCGCCTCCGGGACAGGGGGCAACTATGGCTACACCTTC
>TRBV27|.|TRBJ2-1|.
CASSFSLLEVDEQFF
TGTGCCAGCAGTTTTTCCCTTTTAGAGGTCGATGAGCAGTTCTTC
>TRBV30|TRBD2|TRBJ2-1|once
CAWALGLAGVNEQFF
TGTGCCTGGGCCCTCGGGCTAGCGGGGGTGAATGAGCAGTTCTTC
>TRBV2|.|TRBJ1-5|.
CASSHPGGNQPQHF
TGTGCCAGCAGCCACCCAGGGGGCAATCAGCCCCAGCATTTT
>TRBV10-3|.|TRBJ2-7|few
CAISEGTPYEQYF
TGTGCCATCAGTGAGGGTACTCCCTACGAGCAGTACTTC
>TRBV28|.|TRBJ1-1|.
CASSLSGRAGRGEAFF
TGTGCCAGCAGTTTATCAGGCAGGGCCGGGAGGGGTGAAGCTTTCTTT
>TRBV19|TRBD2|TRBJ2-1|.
CASSIGLAGASSYNEQFF
TGTGCCAGTAGTATAGGGCTAGCGGGGGCGAGCTCCTACAATGAGCAGTTCTTC
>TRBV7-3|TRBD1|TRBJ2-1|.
CASSLDRQNEQFF
TGTGCCAGCAGCCTGGACAGGCAGAATGAGCAGTTCTTC
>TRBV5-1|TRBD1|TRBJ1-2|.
CASQQGNYGYTF
TGCGCCAGTCAACAGGGGAACTATGGCTACACCTTC
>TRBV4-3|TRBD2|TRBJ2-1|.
CASSSFPSGGARQFF
TGCGCCAGCAGCTCATTCCCTAGCGGGGGGGCCAGGCAGTTCTTC